Detailed here is one TCR beta chain. This sample stems from a study of technical replicates of blood from a handful of donors. Assay used: immunoSEQ multiplex PCR; TCRdb lists only in-frame clones, some missing. The table records approximately 85,000 clones, around 94% of them present only once. V was pared by 1 base and J by 0 bases, with 7 bases of the junction left unmatched. Germline V CDR1 and CDR2: SGHTA, FQGNSA. This CDR3 comprises 18 residues. Sequenced input: T cells isolated from PBMCs. The chain uses TRBV7-2 and TRBJ2-5; 11 bases align to TRBD2. This receptor was obtained from a human donor in good health. This CDR3 reads CASSLGPSLAGDQETQYF. CDR3 in DNA: TGTGCCAGCAGCTTAGGGCCCTCACTAGCGGGGGACCAAGAGACCCAGTACTTC.